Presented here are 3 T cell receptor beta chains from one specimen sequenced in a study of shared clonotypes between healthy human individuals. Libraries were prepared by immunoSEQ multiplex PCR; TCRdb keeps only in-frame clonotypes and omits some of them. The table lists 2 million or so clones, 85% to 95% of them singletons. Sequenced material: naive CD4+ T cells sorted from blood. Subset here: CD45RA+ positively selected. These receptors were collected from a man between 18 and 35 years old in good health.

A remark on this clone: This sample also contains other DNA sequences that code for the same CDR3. The CDR3 nucleotides read TGTGCCAGCAGCCCCGGACGCTCTGGGGCCAACGTCCTGACTTTC. This translates into CASSPGRSGANVLTF. V gene TRBV5-4 combines with J gene TRBJ2-6; D not resolved. V was clipped by 4 bases and J by 0 bases, with 8 bases between them. Germline CDR1 and CDR2: SGHNT and YYREEE (reference sequence). The CDR3 has 15 residues.

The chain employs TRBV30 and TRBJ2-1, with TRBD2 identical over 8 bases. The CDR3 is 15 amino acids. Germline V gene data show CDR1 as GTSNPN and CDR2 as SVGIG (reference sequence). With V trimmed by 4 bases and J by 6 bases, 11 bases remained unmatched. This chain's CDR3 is CAWNPPGLGGNEQFF. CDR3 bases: TGTGCCTGGAACCCCCCGGGACTAGGGGGCAATGAGCAGTTCTTC.

CDR3 in DNA: TGTGCCAGCAGCCTGAAAACGGGACAGGGGGCTTCACCCCTCCACTTT. Its protein product is CASSLKTGQGASPLHF. The chain carries TRBV5-6 and TRBJ1-6; 12 bases align to TRBD1. Germline V gives CDR1 SGHDT, CDR2 YYEEEE. This CDR3 has 16 amino acids. Unmatched junction bases numbered 8, after V lost 4 bases and J lost 9 bases.